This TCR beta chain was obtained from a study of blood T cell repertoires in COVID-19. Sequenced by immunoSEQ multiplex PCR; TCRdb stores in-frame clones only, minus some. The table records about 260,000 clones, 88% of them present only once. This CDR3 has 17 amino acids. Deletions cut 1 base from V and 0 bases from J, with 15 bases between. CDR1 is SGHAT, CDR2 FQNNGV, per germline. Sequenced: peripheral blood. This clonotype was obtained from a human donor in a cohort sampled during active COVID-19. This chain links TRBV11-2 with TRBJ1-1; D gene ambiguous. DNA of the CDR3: TGTGCCAGCAGCTTAGGCGGTACCCTGACGGTGAACACTGAAGCTTTCTTT. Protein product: CASSLGGTLTVNTEAFF.